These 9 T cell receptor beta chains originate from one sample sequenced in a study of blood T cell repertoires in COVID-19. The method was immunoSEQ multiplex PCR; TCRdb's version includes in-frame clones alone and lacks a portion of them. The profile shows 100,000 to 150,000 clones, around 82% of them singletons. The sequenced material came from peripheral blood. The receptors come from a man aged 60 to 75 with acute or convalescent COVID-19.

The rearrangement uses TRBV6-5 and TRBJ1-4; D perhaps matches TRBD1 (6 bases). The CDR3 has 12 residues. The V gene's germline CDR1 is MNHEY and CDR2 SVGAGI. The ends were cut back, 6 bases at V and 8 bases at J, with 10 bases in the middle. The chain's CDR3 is CASSRGYEKLFF. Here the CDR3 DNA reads TGTGCCAGCAGCAGGGGTTACGAAAAACTGTTTTTT.

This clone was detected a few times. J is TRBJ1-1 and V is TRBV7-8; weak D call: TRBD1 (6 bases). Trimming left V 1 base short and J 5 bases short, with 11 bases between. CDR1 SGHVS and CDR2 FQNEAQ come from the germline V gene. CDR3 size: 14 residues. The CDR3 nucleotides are TGTGCCAGCAGCTTAGTACAGGGAGATACTGAAGCTTTCTTT. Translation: CASSLVQGDTEAFF.

The CDR3 region is CASSEGRVRGAGELFF. The CDR3 DNA reads TGTGCCAGCAGTGAAGGACGGGTGCGGGGCGCCGGGGAGCTGTTTTTT. The chain links TRBV6-1 to TRBJ2-2; TRBD2 is a possible D gene (6 bases). This CDR3 comprises 16 residues. V lost 1 base and J 6 bases, leaving 15 bases between the germline ends. Germline V lookup: CDR1 MNHNS, CDR2 SASEGT.

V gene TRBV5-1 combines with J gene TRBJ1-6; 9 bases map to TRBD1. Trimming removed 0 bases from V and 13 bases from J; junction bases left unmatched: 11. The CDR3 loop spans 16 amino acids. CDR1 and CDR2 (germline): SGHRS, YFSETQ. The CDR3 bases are TGCGCCAGCAGCTTGGCGGGACAGGGTACCGCGGGGCCCCTCCACTTT. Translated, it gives CASSLAGQGTAGPLHF.

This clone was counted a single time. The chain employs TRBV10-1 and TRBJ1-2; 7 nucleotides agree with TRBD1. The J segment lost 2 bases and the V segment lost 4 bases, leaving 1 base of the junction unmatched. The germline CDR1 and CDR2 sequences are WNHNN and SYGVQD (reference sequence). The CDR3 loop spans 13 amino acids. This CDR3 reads CASSGQGNYGYTF. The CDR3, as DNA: TGCGCCAGCAGTGGACAGGGAAACTATGGCTACACCTTC.

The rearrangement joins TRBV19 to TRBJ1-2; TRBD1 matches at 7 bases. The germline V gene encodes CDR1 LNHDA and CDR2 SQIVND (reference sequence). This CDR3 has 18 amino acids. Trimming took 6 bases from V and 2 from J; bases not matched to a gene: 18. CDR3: CASRRNQGEVRYNYGYTF. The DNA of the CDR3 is TGTGCCAGTAGGAGGAACCAGGGGGAAGTTCGGTACAACTATGGCTACACCTTC.

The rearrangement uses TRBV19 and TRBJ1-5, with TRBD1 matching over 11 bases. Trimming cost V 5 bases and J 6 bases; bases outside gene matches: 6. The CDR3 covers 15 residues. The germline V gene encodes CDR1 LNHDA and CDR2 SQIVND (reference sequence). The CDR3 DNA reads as TGTGCCAGTAGTGTCGGACAGGGGGCATTTCAGCCCCAGCATTTT. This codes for CASSVGQGAFQPQHF.

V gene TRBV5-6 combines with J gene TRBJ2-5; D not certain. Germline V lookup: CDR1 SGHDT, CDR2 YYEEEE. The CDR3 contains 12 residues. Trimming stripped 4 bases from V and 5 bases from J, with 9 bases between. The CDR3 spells CASSQYTETQYF. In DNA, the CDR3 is TGTGCCAGCAGCCAGTACACGGAGACCCAGTACTTC. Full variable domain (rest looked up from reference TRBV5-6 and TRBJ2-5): DAGVTQSPTHLIKTRGQQVTLRCSPKSGHDTVSWYQQALGQGPQFIFQYYEEEERQRGNFPDRFSGHQFPNYSSELNVNALLLGDSALYLCASSQYTETQYFGPGTRLLVL.

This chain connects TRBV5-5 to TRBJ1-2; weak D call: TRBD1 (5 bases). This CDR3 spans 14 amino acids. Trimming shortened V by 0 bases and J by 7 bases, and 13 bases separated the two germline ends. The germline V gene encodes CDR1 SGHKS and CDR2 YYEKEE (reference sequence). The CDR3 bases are TGTGCCAGCAGCTTGGAAGGCAGGGCTGGTGGCTACACCTTC. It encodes CASSLEGRAGGYTF.